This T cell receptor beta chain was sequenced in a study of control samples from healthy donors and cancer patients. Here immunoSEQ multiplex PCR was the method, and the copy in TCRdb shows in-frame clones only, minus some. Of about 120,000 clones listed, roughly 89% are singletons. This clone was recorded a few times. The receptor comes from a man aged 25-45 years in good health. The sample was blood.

Here the CDR3 reads CASRRTGDEQYV. Here the CDR3 DNA reads TGTGCCAGCAGACGGACAGGGGACGAGCAGTACGTC. This chain links TRBV6-5 with TRBJ2-7; 9 bases are a match to TRBD1. CDR1 and CDR2 from the germline V gene are MNHEY and SVGAGI. V was clipped by 6 bases and J by 5 bases; unmatched bases: 2. The CDR3 spans 12 residues.